This T cell receptor (beta chain) was sequenced in a study of blood T cell repertoires in COVID-19. Turning to the study itself: The United States, Italy and Spain provided the acute and convalescent COVID-19 samples. Sample material is recorded as cDNA or gDNA derived from T cells, B-cell-depleted T cells, or PBMCs.

In the original workflow: By means of reference gene primer amplification, nucleated cell counts were estimated. Clones were read by immunoSEQ multiplex PCR, and TCRdb kept only the in-frame ones, dropping some. D and trimming were read from the DNA, whereas the V and J calls and clone size are those reported in that table. The sample lists roughly 250,000 clones, approximately 82% occurring once. Per germline, CDR1 SGHDT and CDR2 YYEEEE. V dropped 0 bases and J dropped 9 bases, with 6 bases sitting between them. The CDR3 loop spans 11 amino acids. The chain carries TRBV5-6 and TRBJ1-2; D is undetermined. This TCR came from an elderly woman with active or convalescent COVID-19. Source material: peripheral blood. CDR3 protein: CASSLALRYTF. CDR3 nucleotides: TGTGCCAGCAGCTTGGCCCTACGCTACACCTTC.